This section outlines one T cell receptor beta chain sequence together with its context. Its target is unknown. This entry comes from a study of T cell responses to AZD1222 COVID-19 vaccine. General study findings and limits: The study found vaccine-associated CD4 TCRs spanning spike, dominant at 160-218 and 743-854. Females made up more of the donors, who were largely white British, and clonal diversity may have come out too low.

Produced via immunoSEQ multiplex PCR; TCRdb's table is partial and in-frame only. The sample carries over 130,000 clones, about 90% recorded once. Pooling was applied to second doses at about 4 or about 12 weeks. The source material was peripheral blood, sampled 28 days after the second AZD1222 dose. The receptor comes from an adult who received the AZD1222 COVID-19 vaccine.

The CDR3 DNA sequence: TGCGCCAGCAGCCAAACCGGGACCCAGGAGACCCAGTACTTC. This codes for CASSQTGTQETQYF. V gene TRBV4-1 combines with J gene TRBJ2-5; TRBD1 or TRBD2 may be the D gene (5 bases each). Trimming cost V 2 bases and J 5 bases, with 12 bases left between them. This CDR3 spans 14 amino acids. Germline CDR1 is MGHRA and CDR2 is YSYEKL.